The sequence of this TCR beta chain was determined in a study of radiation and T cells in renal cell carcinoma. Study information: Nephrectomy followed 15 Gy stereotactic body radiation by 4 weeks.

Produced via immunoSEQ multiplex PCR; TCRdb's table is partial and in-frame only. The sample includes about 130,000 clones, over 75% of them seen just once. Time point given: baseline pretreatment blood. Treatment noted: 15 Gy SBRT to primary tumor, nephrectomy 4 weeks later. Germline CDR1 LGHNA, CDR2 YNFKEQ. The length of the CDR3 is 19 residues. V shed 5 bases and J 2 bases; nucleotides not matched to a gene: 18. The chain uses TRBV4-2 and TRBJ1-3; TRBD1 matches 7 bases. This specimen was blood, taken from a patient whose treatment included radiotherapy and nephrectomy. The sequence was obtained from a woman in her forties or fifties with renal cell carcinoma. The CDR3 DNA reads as TGTGCCAGCAGCGGCTTTACCGGGACAGCCGAAGTTGCTGGAAACACCATATATTTT. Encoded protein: CASSGFTGTAEVAGNTIYF.